Shown below are 22 T cell receptor beta chains from a single sample sequenced in a study of blood T cell repertoires in COVID-19. TCRdb's copy holds only in-frame clones and misses some; the assay was immunoSEQ multiplex PCR. The table records roughly 700,000 clones, around 90% of them present only once. Sequenced input: peripheral blood. The source of these receptors is a woman younger than 30 with acute or convalescent COVID-19.

This chain links TRBV6-5 with TRBJ2-7, with 8 bases identical to TRBD2. This CDR3 has 15 amino acids. Trimming cost V 8 bases and J 6 bases; bases outside gene matches: 15. The germline gives CDR1 MNHEY, CDR2 SVGAGI. CDR3 sequence (DNA): TGTGCCAGCTTCCCCACCAGCGGGGGTACCTCCGAGCAGTACTTC. Its translation: CASFPTSGGTSEQYF.

This chain joins TRBV5-1 and TRBJ1-1; D may be TRBD1 (5 bases). The germline CDR1 and CDR2 sequences are SGHRS and YFSETQ. CDR3 length: 14 amino acids. Trimming left V 1 base short and J 1 base short, with 8 bases between. The CDR3 protein is CASSLSGSNTEAFF. DNA of the CDR3: TGCGCCAGCAGCTTGTCAGGGTCGAACACTGAAGCTTTCTTT.

This clone appeared a single time. CDR3 nucleotides: TGTGCCAGCAGCTTCAGCGGGGGGGGAAACACTGAAGCTTTCTTT. Protein product: CASSFSGGGNTEAFF. This sequence joins TRBV5-4 and TRBJ1-1; D might be TRBD1 (5 bases). Germline CDR1 SGHNT, CDR2 YYREEE (reference sequence). The germline V and J ends were trimmed by 2 bases and 2 bases, with 13 bases remaining between them. The CDR3 totals 15 residues. The full variable domain, completed using reference TRBV5-4 and TRBJ1-1, is ETGVTQSPTHLIKTRGQQVTLRCSSQSGHNTVSWYQQALGQGPQFIFQYYREEENGRGNFPPRFSGLQFPNYSSELNVNALELDDSALYLCASSFSGGGNTEAFFGQGTRLTVV.

The chain has TRBV5-1 and TRBJ2-3; D call uncertain. Germline CDR1 is SGHRS and CDR2 is YFSETQ. V lost 0 bases to trimming and J lost 1 base, with 9 bases between them. The CDR3 sequence is 15 residues long. The CDR3: CASSLVFQGTDTQYF. In nucleotides, the CDR3 is TGCGCCAGCAGCTTGGTCTTTCAGGGCACAGATACGCAGTATTTT.

The V call is TRBV19, the J call TRBJ2-7; 7 bases map to TRBD1. V was pared by 0 bases and J by 7 bases, with 15 bases of the junction left unmatched. Per germline, CDR1 LNHDA and CDR2 SQIVND (reference sequence). The CDR3 is 17 residues long. CDR3 protein: CASSIESTAGGRAEQYF. The CDR3 DNA follows: TGTGCCAGTAGTATAGAATCAACGGCAGGGGGTCGGGCGGAGCAGTACTTC.

The DNA for the CDR3 is TGTGCCAGCAGTAATCGGACAGGGCCCTGGGGGAGGACTGAAGCTTTCTTT. Encoded protein: CASSNRTGPWGRTEAFF. The chain recombines TRBV6-2 or TRBV6-3 with TRBJ1-1; 8 bases are a match to TRBD1. The trim removed 5 bases at V and 5 bases at J, leaving 16 bases unmatched. The CDR3 extends over 17 amino acids. Germline loops: CDR1 MNHEY, CDR2 SVGEGT.

J is TRBJ1-2 and V is TRBV24-1; D call uncertain. The CDR3 is 14 residues long. Deletions cut 1 base from V and 2 bases from J, with 7 bases between. CDR1 KGHDR and CDR2 SFDVKD come from the germline V gene. The CDR3 protein is CATSDFPVNYGYTF. The CDR3, as DNA: TGTGCCACCAGTGATTTCCCAGTAAACTATGGCTACACCTTC.

The chain joins TRBV6-5 to TRBJ2-5; no clear D gene. Looked up from germline, CDR1 is MNHEY and CDR2 is SVGAGI. The ends were cut back, 5 bases at V and 3 bases at J, with 13 bases in the middle. CDR3 size: 14 residues. In DNA, the CDR3 is TGTGCCAGCAGTCAATACAGAGTTGAAGAGACCCAGTACTTC. Protein: CASSQYRVEETQYF.

The genes are TRBV4-1 and TRBJ2-7, with 7 bases matching TRBD1. Germline-derived CDR1 and CDR2 are MGHRA and YSYEKL. The CDR3 has 14 amino acids. J was trimmed by 2 bases and V by 2 bases; bases with no gene match: 3. CDR3 residues: CASSQRDRPYEQYF. CDR3 nucleotides: TGCGCCAGCAGCCAAAGGGACAGACCCTACGAGCAGTACTTC.

J is TRBJ1-4 and V is TRBV19, with TRBD1 matching 8 bases. Losses at the gene ends were 11 bases for V and 8 bases for J; bases not matched to a gene: 7. Per germline, CDR1 LNHDA and CDR2 SQIVND (reference sequence). The CDR3 contains 12 residues. DNA for the CDR3: TGTGCCTGTCGCGACAGGGGAGAAAAACTGTTTTTT. Translating it yields CACRDRGEKLFF. Combining the CDR3 with reference TRBV19 and TRBJ1-4 gives the whole variable domain DGGITQSPKYLFRKEGQNVTLSCEQNLNHDAMYWYRQDPGQGLRLIYYSQIVNDFQKGDIAEGYSVSREKKESFPLTVTSAQKNPTAFYLCACRDRGEKLFFGSGTQLSVL.

This clone was seen more than once but under ten times. The rearrangement uses TRBV7-2 and TRBJ2-7; weak D call: TRBD1 (7 bases). The V gene's germline CDR1 is SGHTA and CDR2 FQGNSA. V was clipped by 1 base and J by 4 bases, with 11 bases between them. The CDR3 is made up of 14 amino acids. The CDR3, as DNA: TGTGCCAGCAGCTTAGAGCCAGGGGGGTACGAGCAGTACTTC. Translated: CASSLEPGGYEQYF.

The chain combines TRBV25-1 with TRBJ1-2, with D maybe TRBD1 (5 bases). The CDR3 totals 13 residues. The V gene's germline CDR1 is MGHDK and CDR2 SYGVNS. V gave up 3 bases and J gave up 4 bases, with 9 bases separating them. The CDR3 DNA sequence: TGTGCCAGCAGTGATGCGGACATCTATGGCTACACCTTC. Protein: CASSDADIYGYTF.

The gene calls are TRBV10-3 and TRBJ1-1, with 7 bases lining up with TRBD1. Germline CDR1 and CDR2: ENHRY and SYGVKD. The CDR3 has 13 amino acids. V trimming: 7 bases; J trimming: 1 base; junction bases outside the gene matches: 3. The chain's CDR3 is CAITGQTNTEAFF. The CDR3 DNA reads TGTGCCATCACGGGACAGACGAACACTGAAGCTTTCTTT.

The chain couples TRBV30 to TRBJ1-6; no clear D gene. The V gene lost 2 bases and the J gene lost 10 bases, with 18 bases spanning the gap. The CDR3 is 15 residues long. CDR1 is GTSNPN and CDR2 is SVGIG in the germline V gene (reference sequence). CDR3 sequence: CAWSRAGEGSSPLHF. CDR3 sequence (DNA): TGTGCCTGGAGTAGGGCGGGAGAGGGATCATCACCCCTCCACTTT.

This clone was counted once. The V gene is TRBV29-1, the J gene TRBJ1-2; D unresolved. Trimming left V 4 bases short and J 8 bases short, with 11 bases between. Germline V CDR1 and CDR2: SQVTM, ANQGSEA. CDR3 length: 11 amino acids. The CDR3 loop reads CSVGKNEGYTF. DNA for the CDR3: TGCAGCGTTGGAAAGAACGAGGGCTACACCTTC.

The chain joins TRBV3-1 (or the pseudogene TRBV3-2) to TRBJ1-2, with D maybe TRBD1 (5 bases). Trimming cost V 2 bases and J 4 bases, with 14 bases left between them. The CDR3 is made up of 15 amino acids. Germline V CDR1 and CDR2: LGHDT, YNNKEL (reference sequence). In DNA form, the CDR3 reads TGTGCCAGCAGCCAACGGGAGGGGATGGCCTATGGCTACACCTTC. This sequence encodes CASSQREGMAYGYTF.

The rearrangement links TRBV29-1 to TRBJ1-1, with a weak D call TRBD1 (6 bases). This CDR3 has 13 residues. V was pared by 0 bases and J by 8 bases, with 13 bases between. From germline, CDR1 is SQVTM and CDR2 ANQGSEA. The DNA for the CDR3 is TGCAGCGTTGAAGACAGGGCAGGGGAAGAAGCTTTCTTT. Translation gives CSVEDRAGEEAFF.

The J gene is TRBJ1-1, the V gene TRBV28, with D unclear. Trimming left V 8 bases short and J 2 bases short, with 9 bases between. This CDR3 comprises 12 residues. In germline, CDR1 is MDHEN, CDR2 SYDVKM. The chain's CDR3 is CASALLNTEAFF. As DNA, the CDR3 is TGTGCCAGCGCCCTCCTAAACACTGAAGCTTTCTTT.

The CDR3 protein is CASSEVAGRQETQYF. For the CDR3, the DNA is TGTGCCAGCAGTGAAGTAGCGGGGAGACAAGAGACCCAGTACTTC. The chain employs TRBV25-1 and TRBJ2-5; 8 nucleotides agree with TRBD2. Trimming took 2 bases from V and 2 from J; bases not matched to a gene: 4. The CDR3 has 15 amino acids. Looked up from germline, CDR1 is MGHDK and CDR2 is SYGVNS.

The rearrangement uses TRBV5-1 and TRBJ1-2; D perhaps matches TRBD1 (6 bases). Trimming left V 4 bases short and J 4 bases short, with 17 bases between. Germline V gene sequence: CDR1 SGHRS, CDR2 YFSETQ. This CDR3 region has 15 residues. CDR3: CASSPRTVNPYGYTF. The CDR3 DNA follows: TGCGCCAGCAGCCCCAGGACAGTTAACCCCTATGGCTACACCTTC.

The CDR3 DNA reads TGTGCCAGCAGCTTGGTTATTTCTGGGACAGAGAATCAGCCCCAGCATTTT. Protein sequence: CASSLVISGTENQPQHF. The V call is TRBV5-8, the J call TRBJ1-5, with 7 bases identical to TRBD1. J lost 4 bases, V lost 0 bases, and 10 bases had no gene match. The CDR3 extends over 17 amino acids. Germline CDR1 is SGHTS and CDR2 is YDEGEE.

V and J are TRBV19 and TRBJ2-3, with TRBD1 matching 8 bases. The junction had 7 bases not matched to a gene; V was cut back by 3 bases and J by 5 bases. CDR1 and CDR2 (germline): LNHDA, SQIVND (reference sequence). CDR3 length: 15 amino acids. The chain's CDR3 is CASSIRGTGLDTQYF. The CDR3 DNA reads as TGTGCCAGTAGTATTCGGGGGACAGGTTTAGATACGCAGTATTTT.